This TCR delta chain was identified in a study of gamma-delta chains in newborns, infants, children. Study at large: Polyclonal expansion of innate γδ T cells after birth follows microbial exposure.

Germline CDR1 is TSWWSYY and CDR2 is QGS. The CDR3 loop spans 22 amino acids. Trimming took 0 bases from V and 0 from J; bases not matched to a gene: 18. TCRdb fed the reads into CATT to redo clone calling. The sample lists a few thousand delta-chain clones, less than 55% occurring once. Comments on this clone: A read error may explain this, as a much larger clone is one base away.

The TCR was taken from a child who received the measles vaccine. The chain combines TRDV1 with TRDJ1; TRDD3 agrees at 11 bases. The sequenced sample consisted of blood. The CDR3 bases are TGTGCTCTTGGGGAACTTGGGCTATGGGGGATACGCAATCCGATGTACACCGATAAACTCATCTTT. Residues: CALGELGLWGIRNPMYTDKLIF.